Presented here are 8 T cell receptor beta chains from one specimen sequenced in a study of cytomegalovirus exposure and HLA in healthy donors. The PCR was carried out with 60 Vbeta primers and 13 Jbeta primers. TCRdb's copy holds only in-frame clones and misses some; the assay was immunoSEQ multiplex PCR. This table has about 86,000 clones, roughly 73% appearing once. The sample consisted of PBMCs. The origin of the receptors is a male donor in good health and CMV-seropositive.

The sample holds a few counts of this clone. The chain recombines TRBV7-2 with TRBJ2-3; D is possibly TRBD2 (5 bases). The germline gives CDR1 SGHTA, CDR2 FQGNSA. The V gene lost 5 bases and the J gene lost 1 base, with 13 bases spanning the gap. This CDR3 contains 15 residues. The DNA of the CDR3 is TGTGCCAGCAGCCTATGGACTCCACGCACAGATACGCAGTATTTT. Translating gives CASSLWTPRTDTQYF.

J is TRBJ2-3 and V is TRBV4-3; TRBD2 is a possible D gene (5 bases). CDR1 is LGHNA and CDR2 is YSLEER in the germline V gene. CDR3 size: 16 residues. Trimming cost V 0 bases and J 2 bases, with 12 bases left between them. The CDR3 protein is CASSQDPGIFTDTQYF. The CDR3 DNA reads as TGCGCCAGCAGCCAAGATCCGGGGATCTTCACAGATACGCAGTATTTT.

V is TRBV10-3 and J is TRBJ2-1; 7 bases match TRBD2. Per germline, CDR1 ENHRY and CDR2 SYGVKD. The CDR3 has 13 amino acids. Trimming took 6 bases from V and 3 from J; bases not matched to a gene: 2. DNA of the CDR3: TGTGCCATCAGCCGGACTAGCTACAATGAGCAGTTCTTC. Translated, it gives CAISRTSYNEQFF.

This CDR3 reads CASSQTGTSTYEQYF. As DNA, the CDR3 is TGCGCCAGCAGCCAGACCGGGACTTCGACCTACGAGCAGTACTTC. The rearrangement uses TRBV4-1 and TRBJ2-5, with D possibly TRBD2 on 6 matching bases. Judging by the DNA end, TRBJ2-7 fits better; the J call may be wrong. CDR1 MGHRA and CDR2 YSYEKL come from the germline V gene. The CDR3 runs 15 residues.

The chain has TRBV5-4 and TRBJ1-2; D ambiguous. Germline CDR1 is SGHNT and CDR2 is YYREEE (reference sequence). The V end was cut by 0 bases, the J end by 8 bases, with 8 bases between. There are 12 residues in the CDR3. The CDR3 protein is CASSLVGPGYTF. CDR3 sequence (DNA): TGTGCCAGCAGCTTGGTTGGCCCCGGCTACACCTTC.

As DNA, the CDR3 is TGCGCCAGCAGGGAGGTAACCCTAGGTGAGCAGTTCTTC. Protein product: CASREVTLGEQFF. The V gene is TRBV5-1, the J gene TRBJ2-1; perhaps TRBD2 as D (5 bases). The germline V gene has CDR1 SGHRS and CDR2 YFSETQ. This CDR3 comprises 13 residues. With 5 bases removed from V and 9 bases from J, the gap between germline ends came to 15 bases.

This chain uses TRBV7-9 with TRBJ2-2, with 9 bases matching TRBD2. Germline assignment: CDR1 SEHNR and CDR2 FQNEAQ (reference sequence). The CDR3 runs 14 residues. V shed 5 bases, J shed 8 bases, and the junction held 6 bases outside the gene matches. This CDR3 is CASSNGTSWGELFF. CDR3 bases: TGTGCCAGCAGCAACGGGACTAGCTGGGGGGAGCTGTTTTTT.

V and J are TRBV27 and TRBJ2-7; D gene unclear. CDR3 size: 13 residues. Germline V gene sequence: CDR1 MNHEY, CDR2 SMNVEV (reference sequence). V gave up 2 bases and J gave up 4 bases, with 9 bases separating them. The CDR3 reads CASSLESGYEQYF. The DNA for the CDR3 is TGTGCCAGCAGTTTAGAGTCAGGATACGAGCAGTACTTC.